Listed below are T cell receptor beta chains from one sample, sequenced in a study of shared clonotypes between healthy human individuals. TCRdb's table, derived via immunoSEQ multiplex PCR, lists solely in-frame clones and lacks some. The table has about 980,000 clones, over 75% seen once. The sequenced material came from memory CD4+ T cells sorted from blood. These receptors all stem from a man aged 18 to 29 in good health. The CDR3 runs from the conserved cysteine through the conserved F or W. Each record gives: V gene, J gene, D gene, clone size, CDR3 protein, CDR3 DNA. A D gene is named only where the DNA matches it firmly. Expanded clones get a size class; other rows say once, few or many, or leave the size out.

TRBV19	TRBJ1-2	-	-	CASSSPGSVNYGYTF	TGTGCCAGTAGTAGCCCTGGATCGGTGAACTATGGCTACACCTTC
TRBV5-1	TRBJ2-5	-	-	CASSLVGSETQYF	TGCGCCAGCAGCTTGGTGGGGAGCGAGACCCAGTACTTC
TRBV11-2	TRBJ2-5	TRBD1	-	CASSLTGGFGETQYF	TGTGCCAGCAGCTTAACAGGGGGGTTCGGAGAGACCCAGTACTTC
TRBV7-9	TRBJ1-4	-	once	CARRPRKVKLFF	TGTGCCAGAAGACCGCGGAAGGTTAAACTGTTTTTT
TRBV11-2	TRBJ2-5	TRBD2	-	CASSLGGTIKETQYF	TGTGCCAGCAGCTTAGGAGGGACTATAAAAGAGACCCAGTACTTC
TRBV13	TRBJ2-6	TRBD2	-	CASSLRGGRGSGANVLTF	TGTGCCAGCAGCCTTAGAGGCGGGAGGGGCTCTGGGGCCAACGTCCTGACTTTC
TRBV5-6	TRBJ2-5	-	-	CASSTNWQQETQYF	TGTGCCAGCAGCACCAATTGGCAACAAGAGACCCAGTACTTC
TRBV7-2	TRBJ2-4	TRBD2	many	CASSRLAGAGNIQYF	TGTGCCAGCAGCCGATTAGCGGGAGCGGGTAACATTCAGTACTTC
TRBV20-1	TRBJ2-1	-	-	CSADVADEQFF	TGCAGTGCCGACGTAGCGGATGAGCAGTTCTTC
TRBV29-1	TRBJ2-5	TRBD2	-	CSVEAGLVETQYF	TGCAGCGTTGAGGCCGGACTAGTGGAGACCCAGTACTTC
TRBV27	TRBJ1-2	-	-	CASSLSQLGGYTF	TGTGCCAGCAGTTTAAGCCAGCTCGGTGGCTACACCTTC
TRBV5-6	TRBJ1-5	-	-	CASSVYARDNQPQHF	TGTGCCAGCAGCGTATATGCCCGGGACAATCAGCCCCAGCATTTT
TRBV30	TRBJ1-6	-	-	CAWSVNSPLHF	TGTGCCTGGAGTGTGAATTCACCCCTCCACTTT
TRBV29-1	TRBJ2-1	TRBD1	few	CSVDSGDRYNEQFF	TGCAGCGTTGATTCCGGGGACAGGTACAATGAGCAGTTCTTC
TRBV6-6	TRBJ1-4	-	-	CASIGTENEKLFF	TGTGCCAGCATCGGGACGGAAAATGAAAAACTGTTTTTT
TRBV7-9	TRBJ1-2	-	-	CASSLNNGPLVGGYTF	TGTGCCAGCAGCTTAAATAACGGCCCCCTGGTCGGAGGCTACACCTTC
TRBV30	TRBJ2-2	-	-	CAWSAGRYTGELFF	TGTGCCTGGAGTGCAGGCCGGTACACCGGGGAGCTGTTTTTT
TRBV30	TRBJ2-3	TRBD2	-	CAGRLAGASRGTDTQYF	TGTGCCGGACGACTAGCGGGAGCCTCGAGGGGCACAGATACGCAGTATTTT
TRBV4-1	TRBJ1-6	-	-	CASSQGQINSPLHF	TGCGCCAGCAGCCAAGGACAGATCAATTCACCCCTCCACTTT
TRBV4-3	TRBJ2-5	-	-	CASSHYHRSQETQYF	TGCGCCAGCAGCCATTACCACCGAAGCCAAGAGACCCAGTACTTC
TRBV7-2	TRBJ2-5	-	-	CASSLAKAKQETQYF	TGTGCCAGCAGCTTAGCAAAAGCGAAACAAGAGACCCAGTACTTC
TRBV18	TRBJ2-2	-	-	CASSPGATRRELFF	TGTGCCAGCTCACCAGGGGCTACACGAAGGGAGCTGTTTTTT
TRBV9	TRBJ2-2	TRBD2	few	CASSVGLAGGPAAGTGELFF	TGTGCCAGCAGCGTAGGTCTAGCGGGAGGGCCAGCAGCGGGCACCGGGGAGCTGTTTTTT
TRBV10-3	TRBJ2-4	TRBD2	-	CAISPNAGLAGKNIQYF	TGTGCCATCAGTCCGAACGCGGGGCTAGCGGGCAAAAACATTCAGTACTTC
TRBV7-8	TRBJ2-1	TRBD2	-	CASSTRLAGSSYNEQFF	TGTGCCAGCAGCACCCGACTAGCGGGTAGCTCCTACAATGAGCAGTTCTTC
TRBV10-1	TRBJ1-1	-	few	CASRAQGWSTEAFF	TGCGCCAGCAGAGCCCAGGGATGGTCCACTGAAGCTTTCTTT
TRBV9	TRBJ2-6	-	-	CASSPTGAVANVLTF	TGTGCCAGCAGCCCCACGGGGGCGGTGGCCAACGTCCTGACTTTC
TRBV19	TRBJ2-6	-	-	CASSKSGAYSGANVLTF	TGTGCCAGTAGTAAAAGCGGTGCCTACTCTGGGGCCAACGTCCTGACTTTC
TRBV10-2	TRBJ2-2	-	few	CASRPGPGELFF	TGCGCCAGCAGGCCGGGCCCCGGGGAGCTGTTTTTT
TRBV6-1	TRBJ1-6	-	-	CASSEVGGRISPLHF	TGTGCCAGCAGTGAAGTAGGGGGGCGGATTTCACCCCTCCACTTT
TRBV2	TRBJ2-7	-	-	CASREAYEQYF	TGTGCCAGCAGGGAGGCCTACGAGCAGTACTTC
TRBV5-6	TRBJ1-4	TRBD1	-	CASSEYRGETNEKLFF	TGTGCCAGCAGCGAATACAGGGGGGAAACTAATGAAAAACTGTTTTTT
TRBV15	TRBJ1-3	-	-	CATSRDQSGSGNTIYF	TGTGCCACCAGCAGAGATCAGAGTGGCTCTGGAAACACCATATATTTT
TRBV10-3	TRBJ1-2	TRBD1	-	CAITTGASYGYTF	TGTGCCATCACCACAGGGGCTTCCTATGGCTACACCTTC
TRBV19	TRBJ2-1	TRBD2	many	CARATSGVYNEQFF	TGTGCCAGAGCAACTAGCGGGGTCTACAATGAGCAGTTCTTC
TRBV5-1	TRBJ1-4	-	-	CASSPGRDKINEKLFF	TGCGCCAGCAGCCCTGGCCGGGACAAGATTAATGAAAAACTGTTTTTT
TRBV6-6	TRBJ2-7	TRBD1	-	CASSSTGTGPYEQYF	TGTGCCAGCAGTTCCACCGGGACAGGGCCCTACGAGCAGTACTTC
TRBV6-4	TRBJ2-7	-	-	CASKGPWDEQYF	TGTGCCAGCAAGGGCCCCTGGGACGAGCAGTACTTC
TRBV30	TRBJ2-5	-	-	CAWSVGHAPGETQYF	TGTGCCTGGAGTGTAGGTCACGCCCCTGGAGAGACCCAGTACTTC
TRBV6-5	TRBJ1-1	-	once	CASRVQKGGSTEAFF	TGTGCCAGCAGGGTCCAAAAAGGGGGGAGTACTGAAGCTTTCTTT